The T cell receptor (beta chain) under discussion was sequenced for a study of Graves' ophthalmopathy and Graves' hyperthyroidism (dated by TCRdb to between 2018 and 2020). Concerning the study at large: A patient counted as having stable hyperthyroidism if there was no progression to ophthalmopathy within 18 months of follow-up. The study used signatures of the TCR beta repertoire to tell Graves' ophthalmopathy apart from Graves' hyperthyroidism and to predict which patients would progress to ophthalmopathy. In roughly 6 hyperthyroidism patients, the T-cell repertoire of thyroid tissue was compared with the T-cell repertoire of blood. An independent validation cohort was composed of fewer than 20 hyperthyroidism patients and 17 patients who later progressed from hyperthyroidism to ophthalmopathy. To explore V-J signatures distinguishing ophthalmopathy from hyperthyroidism, a discovery set of 100 patients (about 43 ophthalmopathy, 57 stable hyperthyroidism) was enrolled. In total, approximately 130 blood samples were TCR-sequenced: roughly 45 ophthalmopathy, around 75 hyperthyroidism and around 17 hyperthyroidism-to-ophthalmopathy patients. Following sampling, methimazole starting at 30 mg daily was administered to hyperthyroidism patients, and high-dose intravenous methylprednisolone was administered to ophthalmopathy patients.

Points the paper makes about the study in general: In cross-validation, the 13-signature model distinguished ophthalmopathy from stable hyperthyroidism with around 90% sensitivity and 81.08% specificity, while in the test set the corresponding values were roughly 80% and 75%. Sample size was not predetermined statistically, and investigators were not blinded to group allocation. In validation, the model predicted ophthalmopathy progression with about 70% sensitivity and roughly 72% specificity; roughly 11 predicted patients were CT-confirmed with GO in a median of about 6.1 months. Among expanded thyroid clonotypes with frequency above 0.001, most also showed up in blood, which suggests that blood repertoires may reflect the thyroid immune response.

This clonotype was recorded many times. Its antigen target is currently unknown. Base qualities are not provided; no much larger clone lies one nucleotide away. Hyperthyroidism patients were newly diagnosed, with disease duration under 2 months, and aged 18 to 65 years. Patients with other autoimmune diseases, uncontrolled infections, pregnancy or lactation were excluded from the study. Clinical symptoms, serum thyroxine, TRAb, thyroid ultrasound and orbital computed tomography were used for diagnosis. Trizol reagent was used to extract the total RNA, and its quality was then checked on an Agilent 2100 Bioanalyzer. The trim is 3 bases for V and 6 bases for J, with a gap of 12 bases between the germline ends. The germline V gene encodes CDR1 DFQATT and CDR2 SNEGSKA (reference sequence). From the cysteine through the phenylalanine, the CDR3 covers 13 amino acids. Only the CDR3 region is kept as DNA, spanning 39 bases read in frame from base 1.

TCR beta CDR3 regions were amplified from RNA transcripts for repertoire sequencing. The first round of RT-PCR was done with HTBI primers and the Qiagen OneStep RT-PCR kit, and was followed by a second round of multiplex PCR, then size selection and purification. The libraries underwent paired-end sequencing with 100 bp reads on an Illumina HiSeq2000. For the original study's pipeline: SOAPnuke was used to process the reads, throwing out any read that had adapters, had uncalled bases, had a mean Phred below 15, or lacked an exact constant-primer or identifier match. COPE v1.2.5 was used to merge high-quality paired reads. Each unique nucleotide sequence was defined as a clonotype, and clonotypes were aligned to IMGT TRB V, D and J references with MiTCR v1.1. Analysis was restricted to V-J combinations with a frequency above 0.0001, which covered 99% to 99.2% of repertoires. A TCR clonal expansion and chaos score per V-J combination was defined as the ratio of F50 clonal expansion to chaos observed in the TCRdist matrix. Features were reduced by Welch's t-statistics and random forest to around 13 V-J combinations, which fed a naive Bayes classifier. The Morisita-Horn index was used to measure how similar the thyroid and blood repertoires were. TCRdb handled the public reads itself, with Q25 trimming in fastp and clone calling in MiXCR, and kept productive beta chains. CDR3 protein duplicates are merged, each entry listing the most common genes and DNA. The V and J calls were not made by the authors but by TCRdb's processing. The sample table lists 1 million to 1.3 million distinct CDR3 sequences, about 40% of them with a count of one. The ten top clones hold around 10% of the sample.

Sequenced sample: peripheral blood or thyroid tissue (not recorded which). The V and J genes are TRBV20-1 and TRBJ1-5; matching of 6 bases hints at TRBD1 as the D gene. This sequence originates from an adult man with Graves' hyperthyroidism. The base sequence is TGCAGTGCTAGTGGGCAGGGGAGTCAGCCCCAGCATTTT. Its protein is CSASGQGSQPQHF.